The 16 T cell receptor beta chains presented below share a single source sample, sequenced in a study of monozygotic twins with inflammatory bowel disease. Using the 5' RACE reads, TCRdb records one entry per CDR3 protein without DNA. This sample's table has 150,000 to 200,000 distinct CDR3 sequences. Sequencing was done on a sample of blood. The source of these receptors is a human donor with ulcerative colitis or Crohn's disease, or a healthy co-twin of an affected twin (not recorded which).

The chain joins TRBV24-1 to TRBJ1-5; the TCRdb call, TRBD1, lacks DNA for checking. The CDR3 loop spans 16 amino acids. Germline-derived CDR1 and CDR2 are KGHDR and SFDVKD. CDR3 protein: CATSENRGGISEPQHF.

This chain uses TRBV5-1 with TRBJ2-7; the TRBD2 assignment by TCRdb is unverifiable without DNA. The CDR3 runs 16 residues. CDR1 and CDR2 (germline): SGHRS, YFSETQ. The CDR3 protein is CASSFTSGPSSYEQYF.

The chain joins TRBV19 to TRBJ1-5; TCRdb's D call, TRBD1, is unchecked because there is no DNA. The CDR3 covers 13 residues. Germline V gene lookup returns CDR1 LNHDA and CDR2 SQIVND (reference sequence). This CDR3 reads CASKGGGNQPQHF.

The rearrangement uses TRBV19 and TRBJ1-5. The CDR3 is 15 residues long. Germline V gene data show CDR1 as LNHDA and CDR2 as SQIVND (reference sequence). CDR3 region: CASSIAASGNQPQHF.

The chain carries TRBV6-4 and TRBJ2-1. This CDR3 has 15 amino acids. The germline gives CDR1 MRHNA, CDR2 SNTAGT. CDR3 in amino acids: CASSVGRAPLNEQFF.

J is TRBJ1-5 and V is TRBV11-2; TCRdb's D call, TRBD1, is unchecked because there is no DNA. Germline CDR1 reads SGHAT; CDR2 reads FQNNGV. There are 15 residues in the CDR3. The CDR3 sequence: CASSLEGTENQPQHF.

The CDR3 loop is CASSFGGGYEQYF. The rearrangement links TRBV7-2 to TRBJ2-7; TCRdb's assignment of TRBD2 cannot be checked, as there is no DNA. Per the germline V gene, CDR1 is SGHTA and CDR2 is FQGNSA. The length of the CDR3 is 13 residues.

This CDR3 is CASSQRDRGLNEQFF. V usage is TRBV4-2 and J usage is TRBJ2-1; TCRdb lists TRBD1, though no DNA is available to test this call. The CDR3 contains 15 residues. CDR1 LGHNA and CDR2 YNFKEQ come from the germline V gene.

The chain employs TRBV20-1 and TRBJ1-4; TCRdb reports TRBD1, a call that lacks DNA to check it against. The CDR3 sequence is 14 residues long. Germline V lookup: CDR1 DFQATT, CDR2 SNEGSKA (reference sequence). CDR3: CSAPQAQGREKLFF.

The chain uses TRBV5-1 and TRBJ2-7. Germline CDR1 and CDR2: SGHRS and YFSETQ. The CDR3 loop spans 15 amino acids. Here the CDR3 reads CASSSDSVVPYEQYF. The whole variable domain, filled in from reference TRBV5-1 and TRBJ2-7, reads KAGVTQTPRYLIKTRGQQVTLSCSPISGHRSVSWYQQTPGQGLQFLFEYFSETQRNKGNFPGRFSGRQFSNSRSEMNVSTLELGDSALYLCASSSDSVVPYEQYFGPGTRLTVT.

CDR3 loop: CASSQAVVQPQHF. The chain couples TRBV3-1 to TRBJ1-5. The CDR3 covers 13 residues. The V gene's germline CDR1 is LGHDT and CDR2 YNNKEL (reference sequence). The entire variable domain, with the rest obtained from reference TRBV3-1 and TRBJ1-5, is as follows: DTAVSQTPKYLVTQMGNDKSIKCEQNLGHDTMYWYKQDSKKFLKIMFSYNNKELIINETVPNRFSPKSPDKAHLNLHINSLELGDSAVYFCASSQAVVQPQHFGDGTRLSIL.

The chain employs TRBV28 and TRBJ1-5. The V gene's germline CDR1 is MDHEN and CDR2 SYDVKM. CDR3 length equals 16 residues. The CDR3 spells CASSADAGGGNQPQHF.

The chain employs TRBV18 and TRBJ2-3; TCRdb selects TRBD2, and the lack of DNA leaves this call unchecked. Germline-derived CDR1 and CDR2 are KGHSH and LQKENI. The CDR3 sequence is 15 residues long. This chain's CDR3 is CASSPSGRASDTQYF.

The chain employs TRBV6-5 and TRBJ2-7; with no DNA, the TCRdb D assignment of TRBD1 cannot be verified. This CDR3 is built from 15 residues. Germline CDR1 and CDR2: MNHEY and SVGAGI. CDR3 residues: CASSPLLGAGSEQYF.

The V gene is TRBV4-1, the J gene TRBJ2-1; TCRdb returns TRBD1, unconfirmable since there is no DNA. Germline assignment: CDR1 MGHRA and CDR2 YSYEKL. The CDR3 is 16 residues long. The CDR3 protein is CASSQEHTGTDNEQFF.

The rearrangement joins TRBV28 to TRBJ2-4; no DNA is available, so the TRBD2 call from TCRdb remains unchecked. Germline V CDR1 and CDR2: MDHEN, SYDVKM. The CDR3 runs to 17 residues. CDR3 sequence reads: CASSPPSRTIAKNIQYF. The whole variable domain, filled in from reference TRBV28 and TRBJ2-4, reads DVKVTQSSRYLVKRTGEKVFLECVQDMDHENMFWYRQDPGLGLRLIYFSYDVKMKEKGDIPEGYSVSREKKERFSLILESASTNQTSMYLCASSPPSRTIAKNIQYFGAGTRLSVL.